The 30 T cell receptor beta chains below were found in one sample sequenced in a study of lymphopenia after photon versus proton radiotherapy. Using immunoSEQ multiplex PCR, the repertoire was profiled, and TCRdb retains in-frame clones only, with some absent. Of about 6,800 clones in the sample, 85% to 95% were seen once. The sample here was peripheral blood, taken from a patient treated with photon-based radiotherapy. These receptors were taken from a woman aged 45 to 65 with cholangiocarcinoma.

The chain carries TRBV18 and TRBJ2-7; D possibly matches TRBD1 or TRBD2 (5 bases each). The CDR3 sequence is 14 residues long. Looked up from germline, CDR1 is KGHSH and CDR2 is LQKENI. V gave up 3 bases and J gave up 2 bases, with 11 bases separating them. In DNA, the CDR3 is TGTGCCAGCTCACCCTCCCGGGACGCCTACGAGCAGTACTTC. Its translation: CASSPSRDAYEQYF.

The V and J genes are TRBV9 and TRBJ1-6; D remains unclear. The CDR3 totals 14 residues. Trimming removed 0 bases from V and 10 bases from J, with 11 bases in between. CDR1 SGDLS and CDR2 YYNGEE come from the germline V gene. The CDR3: CASSVDGIRSPLHF. Here the CDR3 DNA reads TGTGCCAGCAGCGTAGACGGGATTAGATCACCCCTCCACTTT.

This clone was seen a few times. CDR3 in DNA: TGCGCCAGCAGCCGAGAGGCCGGGACAGGGGCCGAGCAGTACTTC. This codes for CASSREAGTGAEQYF. The chain uses TRBV4-3 and TRBJ2-7; 10 bases are shared with TRBD1. Germline CDR1 is LGHNA and CDR2 is YSLEER. The CDR3 has 15 residues. After removal of 4 bases from V and 6 bases from J, the junction contained 9 bases not matched to a gene.

The chain combines TRBV11-2 with TRBJ1-1; D is ambiguous. This CDR3 comprises 16 residues. V lost 1 base to trimming and J lost 4 bases, with 16 bases between them. Looked up from germline, CDR1 is SGHAT and CDR2 is FQNNGV. The CDR3 DNA reads TGTGCCAGCAGCTTAGCGATGAAGGCAAGAGGCACTGAAGCTTTCTTT. It codes for CASSLAMKARGTEAFF. Using reference TRBV11-2 and TRBJ1-1 for the parts outside the CDR3, the full variable domain is EAGVAQSPRYKIIEKRQSVAFWCNPISGHATLYWYQQILGQGPKLLIQFQNNGVVDDSQLPKDRFSAERLKGVDSTLKIQPAKLEDSAVYLCASSLAMKARGTEAFFGQGTRLTVV.

This chain joins TRBV7-2 and TRBJ2-7, with TRBD2 matching 9 bases. The CDR3 loop spans 14 amino acids. V shed 3 bases, J shed 4 bases, and the junction held 4 bases outside the gene matches. The germline CDR1 and CDR2 sequences are SGHTA and FQGNSA. Written as DNA, the CDR3 is TGTGCCAGCAGCTTCCTAGCGGGGACTTACGAGCAGTACTTC. It translates to CASSFLAGTYEQYF.

This clone was seen a handful of times. The CDR3 region is CASSRSGEQYF. In nucleotides, the CDR3 is TGTGCCAGCTCACGAAGTGGAGAGCAGTACTTC. The rearrangement links TRBV18 to TRBJ2-7; the D is unclear. V lost 4 bases and J lost 7, with 8 bases in between. The germline gives CDR1 KGHSH, CDR2 LQKENI. This CDR3 region has 11 residues.

The J gene is TRBJ1-2, the V gene TRBV29-1, with 10 bases lining up with TRBD1. There are 15 residues in the CDR3. After removal of 7 bases from V and 0 bases from J, the junction contained 8 bases not matched to a gene. Germline V gives CDR1 SQVTM, CDR2 ANQGSEA. In DNA form, the CDR3 reads TGCAGCGAATTTTGGGACAGGGGACCTAACTATGGCTACACCTTC. It encodes CSEFWDRGPNYGYTF.

The chain links TRBV7-9 to TRBJ2-3, with D hard to call. Looked up from germline, CDR1 is SEHNR and CDR2 is FQNEAQ (reference sequence). CDR3 length: 10 amino acids. V was trimmed by 6 bases and J by 4 bases, leaving 2 bases between them. The CDR3, as DNA: TGTGCCAGCAGGTCAGATACGCAGTATTTT. Protein product: CASRSDTQYF.

The V and J genes are TRBV5-1 and TRBJ1-3; unclear D gene. V lost 0 bases and J lost 0, with 13 bases in between. This CDR3 comprises 17 residues. Per the germline V gene, CDR1 is SGHRS and CDR2 is YFSETQ. The CDR3 protein is CASSLGPPGVSGNTIYF. CDR3 bases: TGCGCCAGCAGCTTGGGGCCCCCCGGGGTCTCTGGAAACACCATATATTTT. Full variable domain (outside the CDR3, taken from reference TRBV5-1 and TRBJ1-3): KAGVTQTPRYLIKTRGQQVTLSCSPISGHRSVSWYQQTPGQGLQFLFEYFSETQRNKGNFPGRFSGRQFSNSRSEMNVSTLELGDSALYLCASSLGPPGVSGNTIYFGEGSWLTVV.

V and J are TRBV7-9 and TRBJ1-1; perhaps TRBD1 as D (5 bases). V was clipped by 5 bases and J by 8 bases, with 15 bases between them. Germline values: CDR1 SEHNR, CDR2 FQNEAQ (reference sequence). The CDR3 spans 13 residues. The DNA for the CDR3 is TGTGCCAGCAGCCGCGAGGGGCAGGGAGAAGCTTTCTTT. Amino acids: CASSREGQGEAFF.

The CDR3 nucleotides are TGTGCCAGCAGTACCCCCGGAGGACAGGGGGTTAGGTACGAGCAGTACTTC. Translated, it gives CASSTPGGQGVRYEQYF. The chain has TRBV28 and TRBJ2-7; 10 bases match TRBD1. The CDR3 sequence is 17 residues long. With V trimmed by 5 bases and J by 4 bases, 14 bases remained unmatched. The germline V gene has CDR1 MDHEN and CDR2 SYDVKM.

The chain joins TRBV5-6 to TRBJ2-6; TRBD1 matches at 8 bases. The V gene's germline CDR1 is SGHDT and CDR2 YYEEEE. This CDR3 contains 15 residues. After removal of 3 bases from V and 2 bases from J, the junction contained 1 base not matched to a gene. The DNA for the CDR3 is TGTGCCAGCAGCTCGACAGGGGCTGGGGCCAACGTCCTGACTTTC. This translates into CASSSTGAGANVLTF.

The chain has TRBV7-2 and TRBJ1-3; no firm D call. Trimming pared 5 bases from V and 0 bases from J, leaving 17 bases between. The length of the CDR3 is 17 residues. Germline loops: CDR1 SGHTA, CDR2 FQGNSA. The CDR3 region is CASSPTLLGLSGNTIYF. The CDR3 bases are TGTGCCAGCAGCCCGACACTCCTAGGGCTCTCTGGAAACACCATATATTTT.

The CDR3 spells CASTPPSMNTEAFF. CDR3 DNA: TGTGCCAGCACCCCACCCTCCATGAACACTGAAGCTTTCTTT. V gene TRBV7-9 combines with J gene TRBJ1-1; unclear D gene. The ends were cut back, 7 bases at V and 0 bases at J, with 12 bases in the middle. There are 14 residues in the CDR3. Per the germline V gene, CDR1 is SEHNR and CDR2 is FQNEAQ (reference sequence).

This chain uses TRBV10-3 with TRBJ2-3; 9 positions match TRBD2. The CDR3 length is 15 residues. Germline CDR1 ENHRY, CDR2 SYGVKD. After removal of 4 bases from V and 5 bases from J, the junction contained 7 bases not matched to a gene. The CDR3 loop reads CAISAGTSSKDTQYF. CDR3 sequence (DNA): TGTGCCATCAGTGCGGGGACTAGCAGTAAAGATACGCAGTATTTT.

The gene calls are TRBV30 and TRBJ1-1, with a possible D match to TRBD1 (5 bases). Between the trimmed V and J ends, which lost 3 bases and 5 bases, there was a span of 19 bases. This CDR3 has 15 amino acids. Germline V gene data show CDR1 as GTSNPN and CDR2 as SVGIG (reference sequence). The CDR3 DNA follows: TGTGCCTGGAGCAAATCCCGGGGCATTCGGACTGAAGCTTTCTTT. Amino acids: CAWSKSRGIRTEAFF.

The V gene is TRBV7-9, the J gene TRBJ1-2; 8 bases align to TRBD1. The V gene's germline CDR1 is SEHNR and CDR2 FQNEAQ (reference sequence). V gave up 7 bases and J gave up 4 bases; unmatched junction bases: 11. The CDR3 runs 15 residues. The CDR3 loop is CASTPPRTGSYGYTF. CDR3 in DNA: TGTGCCAGCACCCCCCCGAGGACAGGGAGCTATGGCTACACCTTC.

The chain links TRBV9 to TRBJ1-1; no clear D. This CDR3 has 13 residues. Germline V lookup: CDR1 SGDLS, CDR2 YYNGEE. Deletions cut 2 bases from V and 7 bases from J, with 12 bases between. DNA for the CDR3: TGTGCCAGCAGCGTTTACGTCACTGGTGAAGCTTTCTTT. Its translation is CASSVYVTGEAFF.

The chain uses TRBV6-6 and TRBJ2-4; TRBD2 matches 7 bases. Trimming removed 8 bases from V and 3 bases from J; junction bases left unmatched: 7. The CDR3 is made up of 14 amino acids. Per germline, CDR1 MNHNY and CDR2 SVGAGI (reference sequence). CDR3 DNA sequence: TGTGCCAGCGGGGGGGTCGGGTTCAAAAACATTCAGTACTTC. Encoded protein: CASGGVGFKNIQYF.

This chain connects TRBV7-2 to TRBJ1-2; 7 bases map to TRBD1. The CDR3 length is 15 residues. CDR1 is SGHTA and CDR2 is FQGNSA in the germline V gene. V trimming: 5 bases; J trimming: 8 bases; junction bases outside the gene matches: 14. The CDR3 protein is CASSPEQGMLGGYTF. For the CDR3, the DNA is TGTGCCAGCAGCCCGGAACAGGGGATGCTGGGGGGCTACACCTTC.

The chain combines TRBV4-3 with TRBJ2-5, with 8 nucleotides matching TRBD2. V lost 0 bases and J lost 1; bases outside the gene matches: 4. Germline CDR1 reads LGHNA; CDR2 reads YSLEER. The CDR3 loop spans 16 amino acids. DNA of the CDR3: TGCGCCAGCAGCCAAGATCCCAGCGGGAGCCAAGAGACCCAGTACTTC. Its protein product is CASSQDPSGSQETQYF.

The V gene is TRBV27, the J gene TRBJ2-1; 12 bases fit TRBD2. V lost 6 bases and J lost 7; bases outside the gene matches: 10. This CDR3 comprises 16 residues. Germline CDR1 MNHEY, CDR2 SMNVEV (reference sequence). The CDR3 here is CASSSSGGAGWNEQFF. The CDR3 DNA reads TGTGCCAGCAGCTCTAGCGGGGGGGCTGGTTGGAATGAGCAGTTCTTC.

This clone occurred a few times. The chain has TRBV2 and TRBJ1-5, with D possibly being TRBD1 (6 bases). The length of the CDR3 is 12 residues. Trimming took 7 bases from V and 7 from J, leaving 11 bases between them. Germline V gene sequence: CDR1 SNHLY, CDR2 FYNNEI. Here the CDR3 reads CASKGGVQPQHF. The CDR3 DNA sequence: TGTGCCAGCAAAGGGGGTGTGCAGCCCCAGCATTTT.

This clone was counted only a few times. The chain is built from TRBV9 and TRBJ2-7; weak D call: TRBD2 (7 bases). The CDR3 spans 16 residues. The germline V gene encodes CDR1 SGDLS and CDR2 YYNGEE. Trimming shortened V by 0 bases and J by 5 bases, and 18 bases separated the two germline ends. The CDR3 loop reads CASSVAGDGGHHEQYF. CDR3 DNA: TGTGCCAGCAGCGTAGCGGGGGACGGGGGGCATCACGAGCAGTACTTC.

The V call is TRBV5-1, the J call TRBJ2-1; a possible D gene is TRBD1 (6 bases). V dropped 0 bases and J dropped 8 bases, with 12 bases sitting between them. This CDR3 contains 14 residues. Germline CDR1 and CDR2: SGHRS and YFSETQ. CDR3 coding DNA: TGCGCCAGCAGCTTGGTGGCAGGGGAGCATGAGCAGTTCTTC. Its translation is CASSLVAGEHEQFF.

The CDR3 reads CASSPLAGANSGANVLTF. The CDR3 nucleotides read TGTGCCAGCTCACCATTAGCGGGGGCCAACTCTGGGGCCAACGTCCTGACTTTC. The gene calls are TRBV18 and TRBJ2-6, with 9 positions matching TRBD2. Germline CDR1 reads KGHSH; CDR2 reads LQKENI. V was clipped by 2 bases and J by 0 bases; unmatched bases: 5. This CDR3 comprises 18 residues.

The V call is TRBV19, the J call TRBJ1-4, with D tentatively TRBD1 (6 bases). Looked up from germline, CDR1 is LNHDA and CDR2 is SQIVND (reference sequence). The CDR3 has 16 residues. V dropped 0 bases and J dropped 7 bases, with 15 bases sitting between them. The CDR3 nucleotides read TGTGCCAGTAGTATAGATCGCTACAGGGTGGCTGAAAAACTGTTTTTT. It encodes CASSIDRYRVAEKLFF. Full variable domain (remainder filled in from reference TRBV19 and TRBJ1-4): DGGITQSPKYLFRKEGQNVTLSCEQNLNHDAMYWYRQDPGQGLRLIYYSQIVNDFQKGDIAEGYSVSREKKESFPLTVTSAQKNPTAFYLCASSIDRYRVAEKLFFGSGTQLSVL.

This sequence joins TRBV19 and TRBJ2-2, with TRBD2 matching over 11 bases. V lost 5 bases and J lost 3; bases outside the gene matches: 11. The length of the CDR3 is 18 residues. Per germline, CDR1 LNHDA and CDR2 SQIVND (reference sequence). Here the CDR3 DNA reads TGTGCCAGTAGTTCTCGACTAGCGGGGAGCGCGGACACCGGGGAGCTGTTTTTT. Amino acids: CASSSRLAGSADTGELFF. Full variable domain (missing parts from reference TRBV19 and TRBJ2-2): DGGITQSPKYLFRKEGQNVTLSCEQNLNHDAMYWYRQDPGQGLRLIYYSQIVNDFQKGDIAEGYSVSREKKESFPLTVTSAQKNPTAFYLCASSSRLAGSADTGELFFGEGSRLTVL.

This rearrangement joins TRBV2 to TRBJ1-4; 7 nucleotides agree with TRBD1. This CDR3 is built from 13 residues. J was trimmed by 2 bases and V by 7 bases; bases with no gene match: 1. Germline CDR1 and CDR2: SNHLY and FYNNEI. CDR3 amino acids: CASTGQTNEKLFF. In DNA form, the CDR3 reads TGTGCCAGCACGGGACAGACTAATGAAAAACTGTTTTTT.

The V and J genes are TRBV5-1 and TRBJ2-1; D is unclear. This CDR3 region has 13 residues. Germline V gene data show CDR1 as SGHRS and CDR2 as YFSETQ. Trimming took off 1 base at V and 4 bases at J, with 6 bases between the two ends. CDR3 sequence: CASSLTEYNEQFF. In DNA form, the CDR3 reads TGCGCCAGCAGCTTGACAGAGTACAATGAGCAGTTCTTC.